The next 5 T cell receptor beta chains were all read from a single sample in a study of shared clonotypes between healthy human individuals (dated by TCRdb to between 2020 and 2021). Receptor libraries were prepared by the immunoSEQ multiplex PCR assay. Sourced from immuneACCESS, this table was stored by TCRdb with only in-frame sequences that have V and J called. A share of the clones is absent; for the studies checked, an unresolved V gene accounts for under half, and the remainder has no known explanation. Counted in this sample were around 1.9 million clones; 85% to 95% of them appeared once. The ten largest clones represent about 1.8% of the sample. CD8 naive samples consisted of CD45RO-negative cells that were positively selected for CCR7, yielding a CD45RA+CCR7+ population without TemRA cells. The specimen sequenced was naive CD8+ T cells from PBMCs. This sample's cell subset or site label indicates: CD45RA+CCR7+. Every receptor here comes from a man between 18 and 35 years old in good health. Some clones in this sample may be carry-over from other donors' samples.

The rearrangement uses TRBV21-1 and TRBJ1-5; the table assigns TRBD1, which was not confirmed against the DNA. TRBV21-1 is listed as a pseudogene. The CDR3 loop spans 16 amino acids. This CDR3 reads CASSKDPGQGGQPQHF. DNA for the CDR3: TGTGCCAGCAGCAAAGACCCGGGACAGGGCGGTCAGCCCCAGCATTTT.

This chain links TRBV7-8 with TRBJ1-2; maybe TRBD1 (5 bases). The CDR3 extends over 14 amino acids. The V end was cut by 4 bases, the J end by 4 bases, with 13 bases between. Germline V gene sequence: CDR1 SGHVS, CDR2 FQNEAQ. CDR3 nucleotide sequence: TGTGCCAGCAGCTATACCGGGACCCCCTATGGCTACACCTTC. Translated: CASSYTGTPYGYTF.

The rearrangement uses TRBV27 and TRBJ2-7; 8 nucleotides align to TRBD1. CDR3 length equals 13 residues. V shed 8 bases, J shed 5 bases, and the junction held 8 bases outside the gene matches. Germline-derived CDR1 and CDR2 are MNHEY and SMNVEV (reference sequence). The CDR3 protein is CASRTGFQDEQYF. Written as DNA, the CDR3 is TGTGCCAGCCGGACAGGGTTTCAGGACGAGCAGTACTTC.

CDR3 residues: CAFKRNSRGMVGAETQYF. DNA of the CDR3: TGTGCCTTCAAAAGGAACAGCCGTGGTATGGTGGGGGCGGAGACCCAGTACTTC. The chain joins TRBV2 to TRBJ2-5, with a weak D call TRBD1 (6 bases). Germline V CDR1 and CDR2: SNHLY, FYNNEI. The CDR3 is 18 residues long. V was pared by 11 bases and J by 5 bases, with 33 bases between.

This CDR3 is CATRTRRSGNTIYF. CDR3 bases: TGTGCCACCCGGACGCGTCGCTCTGGAAACACCATATATTTT. The gene calls are TRBV19 and TRBJ1-3; D is ambiguous. V lost 10 bases to trimming and J lost 0 bases, with 13 bases between them. The CDR3 totals 14 residues. Germline-derived CDR1 and CDR2 are LNHDA and SQIVND (reference sequence).